Below, 2 T cell receptor beta chains from the same sample are listed, as sequenced in a study of human T cells and chemical hapten exposure. TCRdb itself ran the RACE reads through MiXCR, one entry per CDR3 protein. The sample holds about 40,000 distinct CDR3 sequences, approximately 3.4% seen once. Specified time point: patch test 2, 6 weeks after DPC sensitization. Treatment specified: therapeutic diphenylcyclopropenone sensitization with weekly scalp DPC. The sequences come from whole blood, collected in connection with sensitization to the hapten diphenylcyclopropenone (DPC). These TCRs come from a man in his forties or fifties with alopecia areata. Some clones in this sample may be carry-over from other donors' samples.

There are many counts of this clonotype. This rearrangement joins TRBV5-6 to TRBJ1-5; 10 bases map to TRBD1. Unmatched junction bases numbered 5, after V lost 4 bases and J lost 4 bases. The CDR3 length is 15 residues. Looked up from germline, CDR1 is SGHDT and CDR2 is YYEEEE. The DNA of the CDR3 is TGTGCCAGCAGCCGGGGACAGGGGAGGAATCAGCCCCAGCATTTT. It yields the protein CASSRGQGRNQPQHF.

This clonotype was observed at least ten times. The chain links TRBV2 to TRBJ1-1; 7 nucleotides line up with TRBD1. Germline V lookup: CDR1 SNHLY, CDR2 FYNNEI. J was trimmed by 5 bases and V by 4 bases; bases with no gene match: 10. The CDR3 runs 15 residues. The CDR3: CASSVGQFGRTEAFF. The CDR3 DNA sequence: TGTGCCAGCAGTGTGGGACAGTTTGGAAGGACTGAAGCTTTCTTT.